This is a list of T cell receptor beta chains from one sample in a study of blood T cell repertoires in COVID-19. Produced via immunoSEQ multiplex PCR; TCRdb's table is partial and in-frame only. The sample holds 55,000 to 65,000 clones, roughly nine tenths seen once. The specimen was peripheral blood. The receptor set was obtained from a human donor in a cohort sampled during active COVID-19. The CDR3 runs from the conserved cysteine through the conserved F or W. The order of the fields is J gene, V gene, D gene, clone size, CDR3 protein, CDR3 DNA. A D gene is named only where the DNA matches it firmly. Expanded clones get a size class; other rows say once, few or many, or leave the size out.

TRBJ2-1 TRBV28 NA NA CASRGSGVYNEQFF TGTGCCAGCAGGGGGAGCGGAGTCTACAATGAGCAGTTCTTC
TRBJ2-2 TRBV11-3 TRBD2 NA CASSHGGVSTGELFF TGTGCCAGCAGCCATGGGGGGGTCAGCACCGGGGAGCTGTTTTTT
TRBJ2-7 TRBV4-1 NA NA CASSQEPTGGRAQYF TGCGCCAGCAGCCAAGAGCCGACAGGTGGCCGGGCGCAGTACTTC
TRBJ2-7 TRBV10-3 TRBD1 NA CAISDRDRAYEQYF TGTGCCATCAGTGACCGGGACAGGGCCTACGAGCAGTACTTC
TRBJ2-2 TRBV3-1/TRBV3-2 NA NA CASSQTGTGELFF TGTGCCAGCAGCCAGACTGGGACCGGGGAGCTGTTTTTT
TRBJ2-5 TRBV10-3 NA NA CATYRGTGAETQYF TGTGCCACCTACAGGGGAACGGGAGCCGAGACCCAGTACTTC
TRBJ1-1 TRBV4-3 TRBD1 NA CASSQEPGQGNTEAFF TGCGCCAGCAGCCAAGAGCCGGGACAGGGGAACACTGAAGCTTTCTTT
TRBJ1-5 TRBV6-5 NA NA CASSLLFGQPQHF TGTGCCAGCAGCTTGTTGTTCGGGCAGCCCCAGCATTTT
TRBJ2-7 TRBV6-1 NA NA CASSEAMAGWAEQYF TGTGCCAGCAGTGAAGCGATGGCAGGGTGGGCCGAGCAGTACTTC
TRBJ2-7 TRBV6-5 TRBD1 NA CASSYDRGYEQYF TGTGCCAGCAGTTACGACAGGGGGTACGAGCAGTACTTC
TRBJ2-2 TRBV6-6 TRBD1 NA CASSPRTGDTGELFF TGTGCCAGCAGCCCCCGGACAGGGGACACCGGGGAGCTGTTTTTT
TRBJ2-1 TRBV5-1 TRBD1 NA CASRRLLSPGQGAREQFF TGCGCCAGCAGACGTCTTCTATCGCCGGGACAGGGGGCGAGAGAGCAGTTCTTC
TRBJ2-7 TRBV7-2 TRBD2 once CASSLAGGGAYEQYF TGTGCCAGCAGCTTAGCCGGCGGGGGAGCCTACGAGCAGTACTTC
TRBJ1-6 TRBV5-6 TRBD1 NA CASSSGGNSPLHF TGTGCCAGCAGCTCAGGGGGAAATTCACCCCTCCACTTT
TRBJ2-2 TRBV12-3/TRBV12-4 TRBD2 NA CASRGGNAGELFF TGTGCCAGCAGGGGGGGGAACGCCGGGGAGCTGTTTTTT
TRBJ2-3 TRBV2 NA NA CASRAVTDTQYF TGTGCCAGCAGAGCGGTCACAGATACGCAGTATTTT
TRBJ2-5 TRBV9 NA NA CASSAYWGQVDQETQYF TGTGCCAGCAGCGCATACTGGGGGCAGGTAGACCAAGAGACCCAGTACTTC
TRBJ2-7 TRBV5-1 TRBD2 NA CASSLLAGTSYEQYF TGCGCCAGCAGCTTGTTAGCGGGAACTTCCTACGAGCAGTACTTC
TRBJ2-7 TRBV6-6 TRBD1 NA CASSSDGTDSYEQYF TGTGCCAGCAGTTCCGACGGGACAGACTCCTACGAGCAGTACTTC
TRBJ1-1 TRBV18 NA NA CASSPLGGDTEAFF TGTGCCAGCTCACCGTTGGGGGGGGACACTGAAGCTTTCTTT
TRBJ1-1 TRBV7-3 TRBD1 once CASSPGTGAHTEAFF TGTGCCAGCAGCCCCGGGACAGGGGCTCACACTGAAGCTTTCTTT
TRBJ1-1 TRBV4-2 TRBD1 NA CASSQVSGTDPFCAFF TGTGCCAGCAGCCAGGTTTCTGGGACAGACCCTTTTTGTGCTTTCTTT
TRBJ2-5 TRBV7-8 TRBD1 NA CASSGHGQGARTQYF TGTGCCAGCAGCGGACATGGACAGGGGGCTCGGACCCAGTACTTC
TRBJ1-5 TRBV7-2 NA NA CASSLDRSDPQPQHF TGTGCCAGCAGCTTAGACCGGTCCGATCCTCAGCCCCAGCATTTT
TRBJ1-1 TRBV29-1 NA NA CSLNWLDRRAEAFF TGCAGCCTAAATTGGCTGGACAGAAGGGCCGAAGCTTTCTTT
TRBJ2-1 TRBV7-9 TRBD2 NA CASSRGTSASNEQFF TGTGCCAGCAGCCGGGGGACTAGCGCTTCCAATGAGCAGTTCTTC
TRBJ1-1 TRBV12-3/TRBV12-4 TRBD1 NA CASSNRGVRAFF TGTGCCAGCAGCAACAGGGGTGTAAGAGCTTTCTTT
TRBJ1-5 TRBV28 TRBD1 NA CASSSGQGNNQPQHF TGTGCCAGCAGTTCAGGACAGGGTAACAATCAGCCCCAGCATTTT
TRBJ1-6 TRBV11-2 TRBD1 NA CASSPGTGGSPLHF TGTGCCAGCAGCCCAGGGACAGGGGGGTCACCCCTCCACTTT